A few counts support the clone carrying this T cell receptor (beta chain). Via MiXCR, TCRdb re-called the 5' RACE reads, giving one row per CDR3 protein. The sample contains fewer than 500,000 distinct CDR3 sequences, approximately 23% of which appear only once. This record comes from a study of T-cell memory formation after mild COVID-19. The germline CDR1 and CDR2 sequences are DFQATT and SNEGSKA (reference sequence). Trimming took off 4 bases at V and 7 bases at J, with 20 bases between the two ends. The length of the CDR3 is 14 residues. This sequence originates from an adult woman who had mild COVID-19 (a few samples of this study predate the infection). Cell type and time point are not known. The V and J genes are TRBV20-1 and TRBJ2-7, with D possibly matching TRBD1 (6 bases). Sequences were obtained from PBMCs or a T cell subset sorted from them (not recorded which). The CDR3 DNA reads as TGCAGTGCTACTCACAGGGCTTCCCGGCGGGAGCAGTACTTC. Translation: CSATHRASRREQYF.